Shown below are 25 T cell receptor beta chains from a single sample sequenced in a study of cytomegalovirus exposure and HLA in healthy donors. TCRdb keeps only in-frame clones here, not all; method: immunoSEQ multiplex PCR. The table shows tens of thousands of clones, with almost 97% occurring only once. The sample was PBMCs. The origin of the receptors is a man aged 18 to 35 in good health and CMV-seropositive.

This chain uses TRBV7-3 with TRBJ2-3; a possible D gene is TRBD2 (6 bases). The germline V gene encodes CDR1 SGHTA and CDR2 FQGTGA. The V end lost 3 bases, the J end lost 1 base, and 11 bases lay between the germline ends. The CDR3 runs to 15 residues. CDR3 nucleotides: TGTGCCAGCAGCTTCGGGCGGGGACGCACAGATACGCAGTATTTT. Translated, it gives CASSFGRGRTDTQYF. Complete variable domain (other parts from reference TRBV7-3 and TRBJ2-3): GAGVSQTPSNKVTEKGKYVELRCDPISGHTALYWYRQSLGQGPEFLIYFQGTGAADDSGLPNDRFFAVRPEGSVSTLKIQRTERGDSAVYLCASSFGRGRTDTQYFGPGTRLTVL.

The CDR3 bases are TGTGCCACCGAAGGGAGCTCCTACGAGCAGTACTTC. Amino acids: CATEGSSYEQYF. The chain uses TRBV10-3 and TRBJ2-7, with a tentative D call TRBD2 (5 bases). The germline gives CDR1 ENHRY, CDR2 SYGVKD. V gave up 10 bases and J gave up 0 bases, with 10 bases separating them. The CDR3 length is 12 residues.

V usage is TRBV5-5 and J usage is TRBJ2-2, with a weak D call TRBD1 (6 bases). V lost 4 bases, J lost 4 bases, and 14 bases lay in between. The V gene's germline CDR1 is SGHKS and CDR2 YYEKEE (reference sequence). There are 15 residues in the CDR3. The CDR3 nucleotides read TGTGCCAGCAGCCTATCCACAGGGTTCACCGGGGAGCTGTTTTTT. Translated, it gives CASSLSTGFTGELFF.

The chain couples TRBV6-4 to TRBJ2-2, with 11 bases lining up with TRBD1. Germline CDR1 MRHNA, CDR2 SNTAGT. The CDR3 totals 20 residues. The junction had 16 bases not matched to a gene; V was cut back by 4 bases and J by 3 bases. The CDR3 DNA reads as TGTGCCAGCAGTGCCCAACCGGGACAGGGGGTGAAAAGGCACACCGGGGAGCTGTTTTTT. Its translation is CASSAQPGQGVKRHTGELFF.

This chain joins TRBV6-1 and TRBJ2-1; 10 bases are shared with TRBD2. After removal of 5 bases from V and 7 bases from J, the junction contained 8 bases not matched to a gene. CDR1 is MNHNS, CDR2 SASEGT, per germline. The CDR3 sequence is 15 residues long. The CDR3 here is CASSKPGLAKNEQFF. The DNA for the CDR3 is TGTGCCAGCAGTAAACCGGGACTAGCGAAAAATGAGCAGTTCTTC.

The chain employs TRBV6-5 and TRBJ1-5, with a weak D call TRBD1 (5 bases). Germline V gives CDR1 MNHEY, CDR2 SVGAGI. With 1 base removed from V and 6 bases from J, the gap between germline ends came to 10 bases. The CDR3 sequence is 14 residues long. The CDR3 loop reads CASSYLAGGQPQHF. Written as DNA, the CDR3 is TGTGCCAGCAGTTACTTGGCGGGGGGTCAGCCCCAGCATTTT.

V is TRBV28 and J is TRBJ2-5; possibly TRBD1 for D (6 bases). CDR3 length: 12 residues. CDR1 MDHEN and CDR2 SYDVKM come from the germline V gene. Trimming removed 9 bases at V and 1 base at J, with 9 bases between. The CDR3 loop is CASTQGQETQYF. For the CDR3, the DNA is TGTGCCAGTACACAGGGCCAAGAGACCCAGTACTTC. Supplemented by reference TRBV28 and TRBJ2-5, the full variable domain reads DVKVTQSSRYLVKRTGEKVFLECVQDMDHENMFWYRQDPGLGLRLIYFSYDVKMKEKGDIPEGYSVSREKKERFSLILESASTNQTSMYLCASTQGQETQYFGPGTRLLVL.

V gene TRBV16 combines with J gene TRBJ2-7; 10 positions match TRBD1. CDR1 is KGHSY and CDR2 is FQNENV in the germline V gene. The CDR3 is 16 amino acids. J was trimmed by 3 bases and V by 1 base; bases with no gene match: 6. CDR3 loop: CASSQFLTGGNYEQYF. The CDR3 DNA reads as TGTGCCAGCAGCCAATTCTTGACAGGGGGCAACTACGAGCAGTACTTC.

The count of this clone is one. The gene calls are TRBV4-1 and TRBJ1-5, with D uncertain. Trimming removed 0 bases from V and 6 bases from J, with 12 bases in between. Per the germline V gene, CDR1 is MGHRA and CDR2 is YSYEKL. The CDR3 runs 15 residues. Here the CDR3 reads CASSQEVTSVQPQHF. In DNA, the CDR3 is TGCGCCAGCAGCCAAGAGGTCACTTCGGTTCAGCCCCAGCATTTT.

The chain joins TRBV11-2 to TRBJ1-4; 7 bases align to TRBD1. The CDR3 runs 16 residues. The V segment lost 5 bases and the J segment 0 bases; nucleotides outside the gene matches: 6. Germline-derived CDR1 and CDR2 are SGHAT and FQNNGV. This CDR3 reads CASSPGQNPTNEKLFF. Written as DNA, the CDR3 is TGTGCCAGCAGCCCGGGACAGAATCCAACTAATGAAAAACTGTTTTTT.

The chain is built from TRBV4-1 and TRBJ1-1; D remains unclear. The CDR3 consists of 12 residues. Germline-derived CDR1 and CDR2 are MGHRA and YSYEKL. Trimming removed 0 bases from V and 9 bases from J, with 8 bases in between. Here the CDR3 reads CASSQDRSQAFF. The DNA for the CDR3 is TGCGCCAGCAGCCAAGACAGGTCCCAAGCTTTCTTT.

V is TRBV30 and J is TRBJ1-3; tentative D call: TRBD1 (6 bases). The ends were cut back, 5 bases at V and 0 bases at J, with 14 bases in the middle. The length of the CDR3 is 15 residues. Germline lookup yields CDR1 GTSNPN and CDR2 SVGIG (reference sequence). The CDR3 DNA reads as TGTGCCTGGGGGGGCGCACAGCTCTCTGGAAACACCATATATTTT. Its protein is CAWGGAQLSGNTIYF. Full variable domain (remainder filled in from reference TRBV30 and TRBJ1-3): SQTIHQWPATLVQPVGSPLSLECTVEGTSNPNLYWYRQAAGRGLQLLFYSVGIGQISSEVPQNLSASRPQDRQFILSSKKLLLSDSGFYLCAWGGAQLSGNTIYFGEGSWLTVV.

V gene TRBV7-2 combines with J gene TRBJ1-4, with 8 bases identical to TRBD1. The germline gives CDR1 SGHTA, CDR2 FQGNSA. The CDR3 contains 15 residues. Germline trimming cut 5 bases from V and 3 bases from J; bases unmatched to any gene: 5. The CDR3 loop is CASSARQGSNEKLFF. CDR3 DNA sequence: TGTGCCAGCAGCGCAAGACAGGGGTCTAATGAAAAACTGTTTTTT.

The chain carries TRBV6-1 and TRBJ2-7; 11 bases line up with TRBD1. In germline, CDR1 is MNHNS, CDR2 SASEGT. There are 17 residues in the CDR3. The V gene end was trimmed by 0 bases and the J gene end by 2 bases; junction bases not matched to a gene: 6. CDR3 sequence (DNA): TGTGCCAGCAGTGAAGCTCTCGCGGGACAGGGGGCCTACGAGCAGTACTTC. Its translation is CASSEALAGQGAYEQYF.

The chain joins TRBV6-1 to TRBJ2-1; the D gene is possibly TRBD2 (6 bases). Trimming removed 6 bases from V and 5 bases from J, with 17 bases in between. Germline CDR1 reads MNHNS; CDR2 reads SASEGT. The CDR3 covers 15 residues. CDR3 sequence reads: CASSGRGSADNEQFF. Written as DNA, the CDR3 is TGTGCCAGCAGCGGGAGAGGATCAGCGGACAATGAGCAGTTCTTC.

The rearrangement joins TRBV5-1 to TRBJ2-1, with 7 bases fitting TRBD2. V dropped 4 bases and J dropped 5; count of bases not matched to a gene: 3. Germline CDR1 and CDR2: SGHRS and YFSETQ. The CDR3 totals 13 residues. The CDR3 region is CASSGGTNNEQFF. The CDR3 DNA reads as TGCGCCAGCAGCGGCGGGACTAACAATGAGCAGTTCTTC.

The chain combines TRBV28 with TRBJ2-3; 10 bases agree with TRBD1. The germline gives CDR1 MDHEN, CDR2 SYDVKM. This CDR3 is built from 16 residues. V lost 6 bases and J lost 8; bases outside the gene matches: 14. CDR3: CASRGPGTGVWATQYF. The CDR3 nucleotides are TGTGCCAGCAGGGGGCCGGGGACAGGGGTGTGGGCTACGCAGTATTTT.

CDR3 in amino acids: CASRGTAHTGELFF. CDR3 in DNA: TGCGCCAGCAGGGGGACAGCACACACCGGGGAGCTGTTTTTT. The rearrangement links TRBV10-2 to TRBJ2-2, with TRBD1 matching over 7 bases. Losses at the gene ends were 6 bases for V and 3 bases for J; bases not matched to a gene: 4. The CDR3 has 14 amino acids. Germline lookup yields CDR1 WSHSY and CDR2 SAAADI.

This chain links TRBV7-3 with TRBJ2-2; tentative D call: TRBD2 (6 bases). Germline V CDR1 and CDR2: SGHTA, FQGTGA. The germline V and J ends were trimmed by 2 bases and 0 bases, with 16 bases remaining between them. The CDR3 runs 18 residues. CDR3 bases: TGTGCCAGCAGCTTACCCGGGAGTGGGGCTACGAACACCGGGGAGCTGTTTTTT. Its translation: CASSLPGSGATNTGELFF.

The rearrangement joins TRBV7-2 to TRBJ2-7; D is perhaps TRBD1 (5 bases). Germline loops: CDR1 SGHTA, CDR2 FQGNSA. Trimming removed 2 bases at V and 0 bases at J, with 8 bases between. CDR3 size: 14 residues. CDR3 in DNA: TGTGCCAGCAGCTTAATTACAGGCTCCTACGAGCAGTACTTC. Protein product: CASSLITGSYEQYF. The full variable domain, with the rest looked up from reference TRBV7-2 and TRBJ2-7, is GAGVSQSPSNKVTEKGKDVELRCDPISGHTALYWYRQSLGQGLEFLIYFQGNSAPDKSGLPSDRFSAERTGGSVSTLTIQRTQQEDSAVYLCASSLITGSYEQYFGPGTRLTVT.

V and J are TRBV6-1 and TRBJ1-4; 8 nucleotides line up with TRBD1. The CDR3 has 15 amino acids. The trim removed 6 bases at V and 7 bases at J, leaving 10 bases unmatched. Germline CDR1 reads MNHNS; CDR2 reads SASEGT. DNA of the CDR3: TGTGCCAGCAGACCGACAGGGGTGTTACTTGAAAAACTGTTTTTT. Translation gives CASRPTGVLLEKLFF.

The chain combines TRBV7-2 with TRBJ2-1, with TRBD2 matching over 8 bases. The germline V gene has CDR1 SGHTA and CDR2 FQGNSA. Losses at the gene ends were 7 bases for V and 3 bases for J; bases not matched to a gene: 14. This CDR3 region has 17 residues. Here the CDR3 reads CASNSGGVGRYYNEQFF. The CDR3 DNA reads as TGTGCCAGCAACTCGGGGGGGGTCGGGAGGTACTACAATGAGCAGTTCTTC.

The chain joins TRBV28 to TRBJ1-2; the D is unclear. This CDR3 comprises 13 residues. Germline CDR1 is MDHEN and CDR2 is SYDVKM. V was trimmed by 6 bases and J by 4 bases, leaving 12 bases between them. The CDR3 is CASRIGEVYGYTF. In nucleotides, the CDR3 is TGTGCCAGCAGAATCGGGGAAGTCTATGGCTACACCTTC.

The gene calls are TRBV28 and TRBJ2-7; TRBD2 might be the D (6 bases). Germline assignment: CDR1 MDHEN and CDR2 SYDVKM. Between the trimmed V and J ends, which lost 6 bases and 6 bases, there was a span of 18 bases. The CDR3 runs 14 residues. The CDR3 region is CASSPAPGRGEQYF. The CDR3 DNA reads as TGTGCCAGCAGCCCCGCCCCGGGGCGGGGCGAGCAGTACTTC.

Only one count was recorded for this clone. The chain is built from TRBV27 and TRBJ2-5, with 11 positions matching TRBD2. J was trimmed by 2 bases and V by 4 bases; bases with no gene match: 3. The CDR3 extends over 15 amino acids. Germline V gene lookup returns CDR1 MNHEY and CDR2 SMNVEV (reference sequence). The CDR3 here is CASSSGTSGQETQYF. The CDR3 DNA reads as TGTGCCAGCAGTTCGGGGACTAGCGGACAAGAGACCCAGTACTTC.